This note documents a single T cell receptor beta chain sequence. The sample is drawn from a study of blood T cell repertoires in COVID-19. The CDR3 is made up of 15 amino acids. The V segment lost 3 bases and the J segment 3 bases; nucleotides outside the gene matches: 2. Germline V lookup: CDR1 SGHTA, CDR2 FQGTGA. Sequencing used immunoSEQ multiplex PCR; TCRdb keeps in-frame clones, though not all of them. Of some 230,000 clones in the sample, around 83% were seen once. The receptor was derived from a woman between 50 and 59 years old with acute or convalescent COVID-19. This sequence joins TRBV7-3 and TRBJ2-3; 11 bases match TRBD2. The sample comprised peripheral blood. The CDR3: CASSFSGGVTDTQYF. Here the CDR3 DNA reads TGTGCCAGCAGCTTTAGCGGGGGGGTGACAGATACGCAGTATTTT.